This T cell receptor beta chain was sequenced for a study of blood T cell repertoires in COVID-19. Study in general: Samples came from the United States, Italy and Spain, spanning acute and convalescent COVID-19.

Per the germline V gene, CDR1 is LGHDT and CDR2 is YNNKEL (reference sequence). V lost 4 bases to trimming and J lost 6 bases, with 13 bases between them. The length of the CDR3 is 14 residues. Measured with immunoSEQ multiplex PCR; TCRdb has only the in-frame clones, and not every one. Of about 200,000 clones listed, 88% are singletons. The material sequenced was peripheral blood. This clonotype was sampled from a man younger than 35 with active or convalescent COVID-19. V gene TRBV3-1 (or the pseudogene TRBV3-2) combines with J gene TRBJ2-1; a possible D gene is TRBD2 (5 bases). CDR3 sequence reads: CASSLYRLPNEQFF. The CDR3 DNA sequence: TGTGCCAGCAGCCTATATAGACTACCCAATGAGCAGTTCTTC.